This T cell receptor beta chain was obtained from a study of blood T cell repertoires in COVID-19. The CDR3 length is 18 residues. The germline CDR1 and CDR2 sequences are LNHDA and SQIVND (reference sequence). V was clipped by 5 bases and J by 4 bases; unmatched bases: 8. Profiled with immunoSEQ multiplex PCR; TCRdb holds only in-frame clones, not every one. The sample yields about 200,000 clones, approximately 80% seen once. The chain employs TRBV19 and TRBJ2-2, with 15 bases that match TRBD2. Material: PBMCs or T cells enriched from blood (not recorded which). The receptor was derived from a man in his forties who had recovered from COVID-19. The CDR3 spells CASSPGLAGGPGTGELFF. The CDR3 region has the DNA TGTGCCAGTAGTCCCGGACTAGCGGGGGGGCCGGGCACCGGGGAGCTGTTTTTT.